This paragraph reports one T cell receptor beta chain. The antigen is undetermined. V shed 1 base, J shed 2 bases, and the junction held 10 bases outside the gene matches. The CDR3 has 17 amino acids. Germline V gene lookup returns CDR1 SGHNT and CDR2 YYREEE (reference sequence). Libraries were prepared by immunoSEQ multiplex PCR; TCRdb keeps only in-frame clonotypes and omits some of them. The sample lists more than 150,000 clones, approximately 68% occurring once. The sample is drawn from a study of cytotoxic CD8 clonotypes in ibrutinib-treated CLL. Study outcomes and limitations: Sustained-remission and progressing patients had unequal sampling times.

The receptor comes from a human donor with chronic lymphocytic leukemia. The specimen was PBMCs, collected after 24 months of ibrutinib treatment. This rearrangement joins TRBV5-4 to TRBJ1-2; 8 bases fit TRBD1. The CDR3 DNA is TGTGCCAGCAGCTTGATATTAGGAGACAGGGGAAACTATGGCTACACCTTC. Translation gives CASSLILGDRGNYGYTF.